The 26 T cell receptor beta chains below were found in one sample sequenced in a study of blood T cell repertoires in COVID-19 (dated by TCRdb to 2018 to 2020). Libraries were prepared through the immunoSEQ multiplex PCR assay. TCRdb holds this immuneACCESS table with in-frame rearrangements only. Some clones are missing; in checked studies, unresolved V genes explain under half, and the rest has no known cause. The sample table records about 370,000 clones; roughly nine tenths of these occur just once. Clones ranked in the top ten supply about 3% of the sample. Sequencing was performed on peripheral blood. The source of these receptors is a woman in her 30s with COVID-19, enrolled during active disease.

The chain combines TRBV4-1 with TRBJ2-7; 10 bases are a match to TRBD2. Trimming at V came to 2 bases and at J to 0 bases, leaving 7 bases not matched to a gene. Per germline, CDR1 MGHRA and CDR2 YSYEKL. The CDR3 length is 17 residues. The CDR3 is CASSQYLTSGSSYEQYF. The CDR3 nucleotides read TGCGCCAGCAGCCAATATCTGACTAGCGGGTCCTCCTACGAGCAGTACTTC.

CDR3 residues: CASSPLGQPYGYTF. DNA of the CDR3: TGTGCCAGCTCACCACTAGGACAGCCCTATGGCTACACCTTC. The J gene is TRBJ1-2, the V gene TRBV18, with D perhaps TRBD1 (6 bases). The germline CDR1 and CDR2 sequences are KGHSH and LQKENI. This CDR3 spans 14 amino acids. The V end lost 1 base, the J end lost 4 bases, and 10 bases lay between the germline ends.

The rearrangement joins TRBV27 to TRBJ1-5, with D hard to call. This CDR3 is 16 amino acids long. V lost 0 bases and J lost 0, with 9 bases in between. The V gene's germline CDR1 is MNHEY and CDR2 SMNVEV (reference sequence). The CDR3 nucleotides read TGTGCCAGCAGTTTATCGGCAGGTCATAGCAATCAGCCCCAGCATTTT. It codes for CASSLSAGHSNQPQHF.

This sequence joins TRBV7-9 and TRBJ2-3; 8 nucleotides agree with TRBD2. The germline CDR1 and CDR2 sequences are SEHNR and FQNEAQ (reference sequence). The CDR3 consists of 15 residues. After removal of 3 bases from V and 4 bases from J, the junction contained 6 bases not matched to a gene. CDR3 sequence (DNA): TGTGCCAGCAGCTTTCTTGCGGGGGGTTCAGATACGCAGTATTTT. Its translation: CASSFLAGGSDTQYF.

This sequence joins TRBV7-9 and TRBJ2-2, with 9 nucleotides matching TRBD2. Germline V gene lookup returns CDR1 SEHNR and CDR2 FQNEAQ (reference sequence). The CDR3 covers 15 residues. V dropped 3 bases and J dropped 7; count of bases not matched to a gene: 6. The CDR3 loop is CASSFLALAGGELFF. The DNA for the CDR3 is TGTGCCAGCAGCTTCCTAGCACTAGCGGGCGGGGAGCTGTTTTTT.

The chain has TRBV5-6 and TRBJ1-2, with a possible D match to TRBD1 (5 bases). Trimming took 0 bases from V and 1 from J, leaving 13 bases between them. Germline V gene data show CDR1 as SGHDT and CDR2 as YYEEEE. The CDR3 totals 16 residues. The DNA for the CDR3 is TGTGCCAGCAGCTTGGCCGGGACTCACCTTAACTATGGCTACACCTTC. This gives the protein CASSLAGTHLNYGYTF.

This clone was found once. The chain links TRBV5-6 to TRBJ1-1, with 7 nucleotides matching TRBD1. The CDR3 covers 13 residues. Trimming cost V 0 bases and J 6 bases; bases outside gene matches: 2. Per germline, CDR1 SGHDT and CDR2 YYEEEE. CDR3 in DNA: TGTGCCAGCAGCTTGGTAGGGGGCCCTGAAGCTTTCTTT. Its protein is CASSLVGGPEAFF.

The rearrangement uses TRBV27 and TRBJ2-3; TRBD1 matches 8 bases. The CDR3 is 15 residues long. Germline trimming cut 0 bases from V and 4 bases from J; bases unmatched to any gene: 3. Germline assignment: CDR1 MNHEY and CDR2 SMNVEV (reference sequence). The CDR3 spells CASSLSATGADTQYF. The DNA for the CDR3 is TGTGCCAGCAGTTTATCCGCGACAGGGGCAGATACGCAGTATTTT.

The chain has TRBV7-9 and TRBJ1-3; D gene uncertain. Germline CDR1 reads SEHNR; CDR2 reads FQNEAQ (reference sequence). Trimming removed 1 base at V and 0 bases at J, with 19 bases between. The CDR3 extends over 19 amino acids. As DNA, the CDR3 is TGTGCCAGCAGCTTAGGAGCGATAGTCGGCATCAACTCTGGAAACACCATATATTTT. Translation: CASSLGAIVGINSGNTIYF.

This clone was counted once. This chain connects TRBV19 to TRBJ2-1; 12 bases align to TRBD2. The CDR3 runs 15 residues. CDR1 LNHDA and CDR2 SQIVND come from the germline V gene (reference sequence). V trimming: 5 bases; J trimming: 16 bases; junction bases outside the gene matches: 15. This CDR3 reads CASSRRASGGGTIFF. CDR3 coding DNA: TGTGCCAGTAGTCGCCGGGCTAGCGGGGGGGGGACGATTTTCTTC.

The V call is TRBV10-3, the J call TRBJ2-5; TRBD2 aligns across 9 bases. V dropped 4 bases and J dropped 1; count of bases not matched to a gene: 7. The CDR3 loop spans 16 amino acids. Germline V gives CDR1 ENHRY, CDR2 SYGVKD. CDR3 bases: TGTGCCATCAGTGTGAGCGCTAGCGGGATCCAAGAGACCCAGTACTTC. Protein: CAISVSASGIQETQYF.

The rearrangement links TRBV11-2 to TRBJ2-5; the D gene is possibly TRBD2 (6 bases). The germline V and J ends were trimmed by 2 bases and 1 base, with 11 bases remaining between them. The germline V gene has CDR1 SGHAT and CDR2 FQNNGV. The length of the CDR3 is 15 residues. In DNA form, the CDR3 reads TGTGCCAGCAGCTTATACTTCGGGGGCCAAGAGACCCAGTACTTC. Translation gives CASSLYFGGQETQYF.

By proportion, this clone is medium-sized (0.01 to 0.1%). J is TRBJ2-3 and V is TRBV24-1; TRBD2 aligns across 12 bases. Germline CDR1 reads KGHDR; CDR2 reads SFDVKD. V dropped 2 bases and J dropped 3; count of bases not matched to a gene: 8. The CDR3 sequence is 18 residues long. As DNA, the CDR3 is TGTGCCACCAGTGATTCCCTGATGACTAGCGGGAGAACAGATACGCAGTATTTT. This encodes CATSDSLMTSGRTDTQYF.

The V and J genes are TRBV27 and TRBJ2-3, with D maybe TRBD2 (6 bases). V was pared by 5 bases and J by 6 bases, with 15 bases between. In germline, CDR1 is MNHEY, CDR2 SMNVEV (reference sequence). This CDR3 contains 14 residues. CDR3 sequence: CASSLVLSGDTQYF. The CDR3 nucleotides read TGTGCCAGCAGTCTGGTCCTCAGCGGGGATACGCAGTATTTT.

CDR3 coding DNA: TGTGCCAGCAGCCCGACGGACAGGGGGCAGATGATCTATGGCTACACCTTC. Protein: CASSPTDRGQMIYGYTF. This chain joins TRBV7-9 and TRBJ1-2, with TRBD1 matching 11 bases. This CDR3 contains 17 residues. Germline-derived CDR1 and CDR2 are SEHNR and FQNEAQ (reference sequence). V gave up 5 bases and J gave up 4 bases; unmatched junction bases: 12. The full variable domain, rest sourced from reference TRBV7-9 and TRBJ1-2, is DTGVSQNPRHKITKRGQNVTFRCDPISEHNRLYWYRQTLGQGPEFLTYFQNEAQLEKSRLLSDRFSAERPKGSFSTLEIQRTEQGDSAMYLCASSPTDRGQMIYGYTFGSGTRLTVV.

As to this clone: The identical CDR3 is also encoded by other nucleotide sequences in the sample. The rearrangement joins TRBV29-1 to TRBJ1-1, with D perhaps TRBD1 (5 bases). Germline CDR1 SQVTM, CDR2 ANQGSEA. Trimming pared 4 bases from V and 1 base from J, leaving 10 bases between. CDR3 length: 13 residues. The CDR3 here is CSVGTGGNTEAFF. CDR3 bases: TGCAGCGTTGGGACCGGGGGGAACACTGAAGCTTTCTTT.

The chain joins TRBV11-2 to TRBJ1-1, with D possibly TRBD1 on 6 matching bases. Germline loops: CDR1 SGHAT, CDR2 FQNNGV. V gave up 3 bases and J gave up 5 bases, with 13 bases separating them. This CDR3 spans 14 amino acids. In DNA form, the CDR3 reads TGTGCCAGCAGCTTGTTACAGGGTCCTACTGAAGCTTTCTTT. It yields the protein CASSLLQGPTEAFF.

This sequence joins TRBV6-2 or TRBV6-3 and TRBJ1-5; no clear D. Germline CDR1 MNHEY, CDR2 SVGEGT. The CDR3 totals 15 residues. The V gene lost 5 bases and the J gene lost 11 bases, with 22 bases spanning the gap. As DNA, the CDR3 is TGTGCCAGCAGTCTCAGCCATGTCGCCGGAGGAGCCCAGCATTTT. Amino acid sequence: CASSLSHVAGGAQHF.

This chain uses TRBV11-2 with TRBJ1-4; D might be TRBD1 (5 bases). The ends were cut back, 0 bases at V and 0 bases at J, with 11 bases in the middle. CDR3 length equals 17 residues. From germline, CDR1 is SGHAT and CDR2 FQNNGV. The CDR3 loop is CASSLEGPDATNEKLFF. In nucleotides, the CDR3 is TGTGCCAGCAGCTTAGAGGGGCCAGACGCAACTAATGAAAAACTGTTTTTT.

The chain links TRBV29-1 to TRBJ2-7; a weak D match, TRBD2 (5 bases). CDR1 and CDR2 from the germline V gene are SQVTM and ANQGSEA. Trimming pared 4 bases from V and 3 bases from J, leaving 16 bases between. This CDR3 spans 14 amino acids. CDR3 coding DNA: TGCAGCGTTGCTTACCAAAACGCGGGCTACGAGCAGTACTTC. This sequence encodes CSVAYQNAGYEQYF.

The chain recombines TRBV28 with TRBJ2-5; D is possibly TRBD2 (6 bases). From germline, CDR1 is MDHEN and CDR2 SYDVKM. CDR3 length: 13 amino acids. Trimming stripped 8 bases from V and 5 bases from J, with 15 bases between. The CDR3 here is CASSGDPLETQYF. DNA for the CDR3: TGTGCCAGCTCGGGGGATCCGCTCGAGACCCAGTACTTC. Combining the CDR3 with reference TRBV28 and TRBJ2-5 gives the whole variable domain DVKVTQSSRYLVKRTGEKVFLECVQDMDHENMFWYRQDPGLGLRLIYFSYDVKMKEKGDIPEGYSVSREKKERFSLILESASTNQTSMYLCASSGDPLETQYFGPGTRLLVL.

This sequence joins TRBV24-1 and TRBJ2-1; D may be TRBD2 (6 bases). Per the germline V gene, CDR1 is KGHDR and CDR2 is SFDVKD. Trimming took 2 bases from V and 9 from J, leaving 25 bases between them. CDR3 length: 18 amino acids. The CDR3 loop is CATSDSPGTLSGAGEQFF. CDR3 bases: TGTGCCACCAGTGATTCCCCGGGGACTCTTTCCGGGGCGGGTGAGCAGTTCTTC.

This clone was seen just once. For the CDR3, the DNA is TGCGCCAGCAGCTTGCCAGGGGGCCGGGAGACCCAGTACTTC. The encoded protein is CASSLPGGRETQYF. V and J are TRBV5-1 and TRBJ2-5; 8 positions agree with TRBD1. Germline V gene sequence: CDR1 SGHRS, CDR2 YFSETQ. V dropped 1 base and J dropped 5; count of bases not matched to a gene: 4. CDR3 length: 14 amino acids.

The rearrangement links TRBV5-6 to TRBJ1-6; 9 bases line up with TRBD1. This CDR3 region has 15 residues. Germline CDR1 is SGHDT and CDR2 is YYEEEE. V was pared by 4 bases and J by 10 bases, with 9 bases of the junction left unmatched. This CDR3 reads CASSPEGQGRSPLHF. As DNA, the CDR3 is TGTGCCAGCAGCCCCGAGGGACAGGGCCGGTCACCCCTCCACTTT.

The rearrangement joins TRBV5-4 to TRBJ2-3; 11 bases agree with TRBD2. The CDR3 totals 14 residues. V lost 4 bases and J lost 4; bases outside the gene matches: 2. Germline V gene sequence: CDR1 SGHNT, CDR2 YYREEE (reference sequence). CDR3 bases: TGTGCCAGCAGCGTTAGCGGGAGGGCAGATACGCAGTATTTT. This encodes CASSVSGRADTQYF.

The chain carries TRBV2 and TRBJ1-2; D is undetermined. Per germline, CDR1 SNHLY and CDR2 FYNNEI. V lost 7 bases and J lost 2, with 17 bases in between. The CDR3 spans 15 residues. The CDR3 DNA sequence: TGTGCCAGCATTTTCTCAGGCACGTCCAACTATGGCTACACCTTC. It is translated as CASIFSGTSNYGYTF.